This TCR beta chain emerged from a study of blood T cell repertoires in COVID-19. Assay used: immunoSEQ multiplex PCR; TCRdb lists only in-frame clones, some missing. The sample consists of some 260,000 clones, just over 90% of them appearing once. This CDR3 spans 16 amino acids. Germline-derived CDR1 and CDR2 are SEHNR and FQNEAQ (reference sequence). Trimming took 3 bases from V and 3 from J, leaving 17 bases between them. The study drew participants aged about 18 to 89 years from some 25 US areas. The origin of this receptor is a woman aged 18-29 years who had recovered from COVID-19. The V call is TRBV7-9, the J call TRBJ1-2; the D is unclear. The specimen was PBMCs or T cells enriched from blood (not recorded which). The CDR3 DNA sequence: TGTGCCAGCAGCTTGGTATTGAACAGCCCTGACTATGGCTACACCTTC. Protein product: CASSLVLNSPDYGYTF.